One and the same sample provided the 22 T cell receptor beta chains below, sequenced in a study of cytomegalovirus exposure and HLA in healthy donors. Primers included in the PCR were 60 Vbeta and 13 Jbeta primers. Sequenced by immunoSEQ multiplex PCR; TCRdb stores in-frame clones only, minus some. The table has about 100,000 clones, 70% to 75% seen once; the top ten hold about 3.7%. The specimen sequenced was PBMCs. The receptors come from a man between 35 and 55 years old in good health and CMV-seronegative.

The genes are TRBV7-9 and TRBJ1-6; D unresolved. The germline CDR1 and CDR2 sequences are SEHNR and FQNEAQ (reference sequence). CDR3 length: 14 residues. V lost 5 bases to trimming and J lost 0 bases, with 5 bases between them. The CDR3: CASSASSYNSPLHF. CDR3 DNA sequence: TGTGCCAGCAGCGCCAGCTCCTATAATTCACCCCTCCACTTT. The full variable domain, rest sourced from reference TRBV7-9 and TRBJ1-6, is DTGVSQNPRHKITKRGQNVTFRCDPISEHNRLYWYRQTLGQGPEFLTYFQNEAQLEKSRLLSDRFSAERPKGSFSTLEIQRTEQGDSAMYLCASSASSYNSPLHFGNGTRLTVT.

The V gene is TRBV6-1, the J gene TRBJ2-5; 9 nucleotides line up with TRBD1. This CDR3 is 15 amino acids long. The ends lost 6 bases at V and 6 bases at J; junction bases unmatched: 11. Germline lookup yields CDR1 MNHNS and CDR2 SASEGT. CDR3 nucleotides: TGTGCCAGCAGCAAACCGGGACAGGGAATGAAGACCCAGTACTTC. Its translation: CASSKPGQGMKTQYF.

This chain connects TRBV21-1 to TRBJ1-1; the table's TRBD1 call for D was not verified on the DNA. TRBV21-1 is deemed a pseudogene. This CDR3 is 15 amino acids long. The chain's CDR3 is CARGAAGQGTPEAFF. Written as DNA, the CDR3 is TGTGCCAGGGGGGCCGCGGGACAGGGTACGCCTGAAGCTTTCTTT.

This sequence joins TRBV28 and TRBJ2-5; 9 bases are shared with TRBD2. The CDR3 covers 15 residues. Germline CDR1 and CDR2: MDHEN and SYDVKM. The J segment lost 5 bases and the V segment lost 0 bases, leaving 4 bases of the junction unmatched. CDR3 in amino acids: CASSLWRAGGETQYF. The CDR3 DNA follows: TGTGCCAGCAGTTTATGGCGAGCGGGGGGTGAGACCCAGTACTTC.

This clone was recorded once. V is TRBV7-8 and J is TRBJ2-7, with D possibly matching TRBD1 (5 bases). Trimming cost V 8 bases and J 5 bases, with 22 bases left between them. There are 15 residues in the CDR3. CDR1 and CDR2 (germline): SGHVS, FQNEAQ. CDR3 sequence reads: CASWSSGSIPNEQYF. The CDR3 coding sequence is TGTGCCAGCTGGAGCTCAGGGTCCATCCCTAACGAGCAGTACTTC.

The chain combines TRBV29-1 with TRBJ1-2; D is ambiguous. CDR3 size: 11 residues. CDR1 is SQVTM and CDR2 is ANQGSEA in the germline V gene. Trimming left V 4 bases short and J 5 bases short, with 8 bases between. CDR3 DNA sequence: TGCAGCGTTGTTGTCGGGTATGGCTACACCTTC. It translates to CSVVVGYGYTF.

This chain uses TRBV28 with TRBJ2-3, with D hard to call. CDR3 length: 13 residues. V was pared by 3 bases and J by 2 bases, with 6 bases between. CDR1 is MDHEN and CDR2 is SYDVKM in the germline V gene. CDR3 in amino acids: CASSLSVTDTQYF. The DNA for the CDR3 is TGTGCCAGCAGTTTGAGCGTCACAGATACGCAGTATTTT. The entire variable domain, with the rest obtained from reference TRBV28 and TRBJ2-3, is as follows: DVKVTQSSRYLVKRTGEKVFLECVQDMDHENMFWYRQDPGLGLRLIYFSYDVKMKEKGDIPEGYSVSREKKERFSLILESASTNQTSMYLCASSLSVTDTQYFGPGTRLTVL.

This chain uses TRBV5-1 with TRBJ2-3; weak D call: TRBD2 (6 bases). V was clipped by 4 bases and J by 5 bases, with 14 bases between them. The CDR3 consists of 14 residues. CDR1 and CDR2 (germline): SGHRS, YFSETQ. The CDR3: CASSQLGTLDTQYF. CDR3 DNA: TGCGCCAGCAGCCAACTCGGGACTTTAGATACGCAGTATTTT.

This chain joins TRBV7-2 and TRBJ2-6; 9 bases fit TRBD2. The length of the CDR3 is 19 residues. In germline, CDR1 is SGHTA, CDR2 FQGNSA. V was clipped by 1 base and J by 0 bases; unmatched bases: 7. The CDR3 sequence is CASSLVAGGLSSGANVLTF. CDR3 DNA: TGTGCCAGCAGCTTAGTTGCGGGGGGGTTGTCCTCTGGGGCCAACGTCCTGACTTTC.

This clone occurred once. The rearrangement links TRBV9 to TRBJ2-3; D ambiguous. Germline V gene sequence: CDR1 SGDLS, CDR2 YYNGEE. The length of the CDR3 is 14 residues. Trimming pared 4 bases from V and 2 bases from J, leaving 11 bases between. CDR3 amino acids: CASSYKALTDTQYF. The CDR3, as DNA: TGTGCCAGCAGCTATAAAGCTCTCACAGATACGCAGTATTTT.

The chain is built from TRBV7-9 and TRBJ1-5; 11 bases map to TRBD1. CDR1 is SEHNR and CDR2 is FQNEAQ in the germline V gene (reference sequence). This CDR3 is 15 amino acids long. V dropped 5 bases and J dropped 3; count of bases not matched to a gene: 3. CDR3 bases: TGTGCCAGCAGCCCGGGACAGGGGGACAATCAGCCCCAGCATTTT. Its protein product is CASSPGQGDNQPQHF.

This clone has a handful of counts. This rearrangement joins TRBV5-6 to TRBJ2-2, with 9 positions matching TRBD1. Trimming removed 4 bases from V and 4 bases from J; junction bases left unmatched: 14. Germline CDR1 and CDR2: SGHDT and YYEEEE. The CDR3 covers 18 residues. The CDR3, as DNA: TGTGCCAGCAGCGTCCGGGACAGGGCCCTAGGGAGCACCGGGGAGCTGTTTTTT. Residues: CASSVRDRALGSTGELFF.

The chain uses TRBV30 and TRBJ1-6; no definite D call. Trimming left V 5 bases short and J 10 bases short, with 21 bases between. The CDR3 is 15 amino acids. Germline-derived CDR1 and CDR2 are GTSNPN and SVGIG (reference sequence). CDR3: CAWLLPRGGNSPLHF. Written as DNA, the CDR3 is TGTGCCTGGTTGTTACCTCGTGGAGGGAACTCACCCCTCCACTTT.

Here the CDR3 reads CATSGIGQGLEEGYTF. CDR3 bases: TGTGCCACCAGCGGCATAGGACAGGGCCTAGAGGAAGGCTACACCTTC. This sequence joins TRBV15 and TRBJ1-2; 8 bases are a match to TRBD1. The length of the CDR3 is 16 residues. The germline CDR1 and CDR2 sequences are LNHNV and YYDKDF (reference sequence). V dropped 5 bases and J dropped 8; count of bases not matched to a gene: 16.

The CDR3 reads CASSQVAGGRTDTQYF. The CDR3 nucleotides read TGTGCCAGCAGCCAAGTCGCGGGGGGGCGAACAGATACGCAGTATTTT. The rearrangement uses TRBV4-2 and TRBJ2-3; 9 bases align to TRBD2. The germline CDR1 and CDR2 sequences are LGHNA and YNFKEQ. The V and J ends lost 1 base and 3 bases, in that order; junction bases with no gene match: 5. The CDR3 totals 16 residues.

The table lists this clone with a few counts. The CDR3 is CASGGRWAGVGELFF. In DNA, the CDR3 is TGTGCCAGCGGCGGGCGGTGGGCGGGGGTCGGGGAGCTGTTTTTT. The chain is built from TRBV11-2 and TRBJ2-2; 7 bases map to TRBD2. CDR1 is SGHAT, CDR2 FQNNGV, per germline. J lost 7 bases, V lost 8 bases, and 13 bases had no gene match. The CDR3 length is 15 residues.

The rearrangement links TRBV6-5 to TRBJ1-2; no reliable D call. CDR1 and CDR2 from the germline V gene are MNHEY and SVGAGI. With 4 bases removed from V and 5 bases from J, the gap between germline ends came to 14 bases. The CDR3 is 14 residues long. The CDR3 nucleotides read TGTGCCAGCAGTTTCGGTGGTTTTCTTTATGGCTACACCTTC. Its translation: CASSFGGFLYGYTF.

The chain couples TRBV7-9 to TRBJ2-3; 9 nucleotides match TRBD2. This CDR3 is built from 14 residues. Germline CDR1 is SEHNR and CDR2 is FQNEAQ (reference sequence). V shed 5 bases and J 3 bases; nucleotides not matched to a gene: 3. CDR3 sequence (DNA): TGTGCCAGCAGCCCGAGCGGGGGGACAGATACGCAGTATTTT. Translated: CASSPSGGTDTQYF.

This chain connects TRBV28 to TRBJ1-6; D perhaps matches TRBD1 (6 bases). CDR3 length: 17 residues. V was shortened by 7 bases and J by 9 bases, with 25 bases between the two germline ends. Germline CDR1 reads MDHEN; CDR2 reads SYDVKM. CDR3 loop: CASTKSPLTGLGSPLHF. The CDR3 coding sequence is TGTGCCAGCACCAAAAGCCCCCTCACAGGGCTTGGTTCACCCCTCCACTTT.

The J gene is TRBJ1-4, the V gene TRBV7-2; the match to TRBD1 covers 8 bases. This CDR3 region has 14 residues. Germline V gives CDR1 SGHTA, CDR2 FQGNSA. Trimming removed 5 bases from V and 8 bases from J; junction bases left unmatched: 7. For the CDR3, the DNA is TGTGCCAGCAGCCCCGGACAGGGTAGGGAAAAACTGTTTTTT. Translation: CASSPGQGREKLFF.

This clone was recorded only once. The chain joins TRBV6-4 to TRBJ1-6, with D possibly matching TRBD1 (6 bases). V dropped 4 bases and J dropped 4 bases, with 8 bases sitting between them. The CDR3 has 14 residues. Germline V CDR1 and CDR2: MRHNA, SNTAGT. CDR3 loop: CASSGTAYNSPLHF. In DNA form, the CDR3 reads TGTGCCAGCAGTGGGACAGCTTATAATTCACCCCTCCACTTT.

This clone was detected only once. The V and J genes are TRBV5-1 and TRBJ2-5; the match to TRBD2 covers 11 bases. V lost 0 bases, J lost 5 bases, and 12 bases stayed unmatched. The length of the CDR3 is 18 residues. From germline, CDR1 is SGHRS and CDR2 YFSETQ. Here the CDR3 reads CASSLVSSGGQWSETQYF. The CDR3 coding sequence is TGCGCCAGCAGCTTGGTTTCTAGCGGGGGGCAATGGAGCGAGACCCAGTACTTC.